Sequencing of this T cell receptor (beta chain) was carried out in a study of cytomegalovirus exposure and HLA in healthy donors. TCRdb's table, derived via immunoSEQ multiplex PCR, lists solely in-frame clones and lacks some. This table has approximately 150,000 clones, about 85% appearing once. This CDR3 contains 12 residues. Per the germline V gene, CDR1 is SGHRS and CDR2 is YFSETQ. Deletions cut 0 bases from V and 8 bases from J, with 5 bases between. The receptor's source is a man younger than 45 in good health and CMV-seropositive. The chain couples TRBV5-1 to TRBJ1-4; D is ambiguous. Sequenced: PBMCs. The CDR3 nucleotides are TGCGCCAGCAGCTTGGACAGAGAAAAACTGTTTTTT. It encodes CASSLDREKLFF.